The clone carrying this TCR beta chain appeared once. Its antigen remains unknown. The record originates from a study of T cell responses to AZD1222 COVID-19 vaccine. Trimming at V came to 5 bases and at J to 0 bases, leaving 14 bases not matched to a gene. CDR1 is SSHAT and CDR2 is FNYEAQ in the germline V gene (reference sequence). CDR3 length: 19 amino acids. Study-level findings and limits: Spike-specific TCR breadth and depth grew following two AZD1222 doses.

TCRdb keeps only in-frame clones here, not all; method: immunoSEQ multiplex PCR. The data contain 110,000 or so clones, around 87% of them singletons. The sample in question was peripheral blood, obtained 28 days after the second AZD1222 dose. The clonotype comes from an adult who received the AZD1222 COVID-19 vaccine. The rearrangement joins TRBV7-7 to TRBJ1-5; 9 nucleotides align to TRBD1. The CDR3 protein is CASSTHRDRVGYSNQPQHF. CDR3 coding DNA: TGTGCCAGCAGCACCCATCGGGACAGGGTTGGTTATAGCAATCAGCCCCAGCATTTT.